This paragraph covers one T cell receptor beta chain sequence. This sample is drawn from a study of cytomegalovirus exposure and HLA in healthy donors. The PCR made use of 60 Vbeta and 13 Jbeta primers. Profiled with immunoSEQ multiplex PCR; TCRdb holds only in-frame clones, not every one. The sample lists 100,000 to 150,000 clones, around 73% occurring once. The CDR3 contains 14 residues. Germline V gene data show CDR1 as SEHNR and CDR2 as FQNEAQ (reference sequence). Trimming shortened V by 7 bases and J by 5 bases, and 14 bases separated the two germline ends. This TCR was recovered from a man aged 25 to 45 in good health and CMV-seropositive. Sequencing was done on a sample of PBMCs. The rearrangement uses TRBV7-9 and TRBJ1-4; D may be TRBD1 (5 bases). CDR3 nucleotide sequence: TGTGCCAGCACGGGGGACGGCGCAAATGAAAAACTGTTTTTT. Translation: CASTGDGANEKLFF.